These T cell receptor beta chains were read from a single sample in a study of blood T cell repertoires in COVID-19. Sequencing used immunoSEQ multiplex PCR; TCRdb keeps in-frame clones, though not all of them. In the table there are over 150,000 clones, under 85% of which are singletons. Material for sequencing was peripheral blood. These TCRs come from a human donor in a cohort sampled during active COVID-19. CDR3s include the opening cysteine and the closing phenylalanine or tryptophan. The D gene is left open where the match is weak. A clone size is listed for some rows: how often the clone was seen (once, few, many), or a class if it is expanded.

d_call	clone_size	j_call	v_call	cdr3_nt	cdr3_aa
NA	few	TRBJ1-1	TRBV7-9	TGTGCCAGCAGCTTAGGACAGATGAACACTGAAGCTTTCTTT	CASSLGQMNTEAFF
NA	NA	TRBJ1-1	TRBV5-6	TGTGCCAGCAGCTTGACAGGGAAAACTGAAGCTTTCTTT	CASSLTGKTEAFF
NA	NA	TRBJ2-3	TRBV7-2	TGTGCCAGCAGCTTAGCGCAGGGCAGGGAGGTGGCAGATACGCAGTATTTT	CASSLAQGREVADTQYF
NA	NA	TRBJ1-1	TRBV19	TGTGCCAGTAGTACCCAGAGGGTAGGTTCGGTCGCTGAAGCTTTCTTT	CASSTQRVGSVAEAFF
TRBD2	once	TRBJ2-5	TRBV5-1	TGCGCCAGCAGCCACGGGTCTAGCGGGGCTCAAGAGACCCAGTACTTC	CASSHGSSGAQETQYF
TRBD2	NA	TRBJ2-3	TRBV5-1	TGCGCCAGCAGCCCTGGAGCGGGGGCAGATACGCAGTATTTT	CASSPGAGADTQYF
TRBD1	NA	TRBJ1-1	TRBV7-3	TGTGCCAGCAGCTTAACGATTGTGGGACAGGGTAACACTGAAGCTTTCTTT	CASSLTIVGQGNTEAFF
NA	NA	TRBJ2-3	TRBV11-2	TGTGCCAGCAGCCCAGCAGGAGATACGCAGTATTTT	CASSPAGDTQYF
TRBD1	NA	TRBJ1-4	TRBV7-3	TGTGCCAGCAGCTTTTCCCTGTACGGACAGGGGCGCGAAAAACTGTTTTTT	CASSFSLYGQGREKLFF
NA	NA	TRBJ1-2	TRBV2	TGTGCCAGCAGAGCCGATGGTGGCTACACCTTC	CASRADGGYTF
TRBD1	few	TRBJ1-1	TRBV4-1	TGCGCCAGCAGCCGACGACAGGGGACGGACACTGAAGCTTTCTTT	CASSRRQGTDTEAFF
TRBD1	once	TRBJ1-5	TRBV19	TGTGCCAGTCGGACAGGGCCCAATCAGCCCCAGCATTTT	CASRTGPNQPQHF
TRBD1	NA	TRBJ1-3	TRBV10-3	TGTGCCATCAGTCGAGACAGGGCGGTTGGAAACACCATATATTTT	CAISRDRAVGNTIYF
TRBD1	NA	TRBJ1-2	TRBV6-5	TGTGCCAGCAGAGGGAGCCGGGACAGAGCGGGCTACACCTTC	CASRGSRDRAGYTF
NA	NA	TRBJ2-7	TRBV5-6	TGTGCCAGCAGCCCGGACTGGCTATCCTACGAGCAGTACTTC	CASSPDWLSYEQYF
TRBD1	NA	TRBJ1-1	TRBV5-1	TGCGCCAGCAGCGCGGGACAGGGCTCAAATGGGGCTTTCTTT	CASSAGQGSNGAFF
NA	NA	TRBJ1-1	TRBV18	TGTGCCAGCTCACCACTCGGGGACATCCGCTGGAACACTGAAGCTTTCTTT	CASSPLGDIRWNTEAFF
NA	NA	TRBJ1-1	TRBV9	TGTGCCAGCAGCCCTAAGACGGGGAATACTGAAGCTTTCTTT	CASSPKTGNTEAFF
TRBD1	NA	TRBJ2-7	TRBV3-1/TRBV3-2	TGTGCCAGCAGCAGAAGGACAGGGGGTTACGAGCAGTACTTC	CASSRRTGGYEQYF
NA	NA	TRBJ2-7	TRBV12-3/TRBV12-4	TGTGCCTCAGGGGGGTACGAGCAGTACTTC	CASGGYEQYF
TRBD1	NA	TRBJ2-7	TRBV5-4	TGTGCCAGCAGCTCCGGACAGGGCTACGAGCAGTACTTC	CASSSGQGYEQYF
NA	NA	TRBJ1-6	TRBV2	TGTGCCAGCAGTAAACAGGAAAGCTCCTATAATTCACCCCTCCACTTT	CASSKQESSYNSPLHF
NA	NA	TRBJ2-3	TRBV14	TGTGCCAGCAGCCAAGCCACGGTTACGCAGTATTTT	CASSQATVTQYF
NA	NA	TRBJ2-7	TRBV27	TGTGCCAGCAGTTTTATAGTCCCACAGGCCGAACCCTACGAGCAGTACTTC	CASSFIVPQAEPYEQYF
TRBD2	NA	TRBJ2-1	TRBV7-9	TGTGCCAGCTCCTCCGGGGGGATTAACAATGAGCAGTTCTTC	CASSSGGINNEQFF
NA	few	TRBJ2-2	TRBV11-2	TGTGCCAGCAGCTTAGCTATCGGGGAGCTGTTTTTT	CASSLAIGELFF
NA	NA	TRBJ1-4	TRBV29-1	TGCAGCGGGGGAGACATTATTGAAAAACTGTTTTTT	CSGGDIIEKLFF
TRBD2	NA	TRBJ2-2	TRBV3-1/TRBV3-2	TGTGCCAGCAGCCGTCTGACTAGCGGGGGGATCTTGATCACCGGGGAGCTGTTTTTT	CASSRLTSGGILITGELFF
TRBD1	once	TRBJ1-1	TRBV6-5	TGTGCCAGCAGGGGACAGCCGGACACTGAAGCTTTCTTT	CASRGQPDTEAFF
TRBD2	NA	TRBJ2-3	TRBV20-1	TGCAGTGCTAGTAGACTAGCGGGGTTCACAGATACGCAGTATTTT	CSASRLAGFTDTQYF
TRBD1	NA	TRBJ2-7	TRBV11-3	TGTGCCAGCAGCGCCCGGGACAGGGACTACGAGCAGTACTTC	CASSARDRDYEQYF
NA	NA	TRBJ2-3	TRBV2	TGTGCCAGCAGTGCCCCGAGGTCGGCAGATACGCAGTATTTT	CASSAPRSADTQYF
TRBD1	once	TRBJ2-3	TRBV6-6	TGTGCCAGCAGTCTAGCTGTCGGGACAGGGATTACAGATACGCAGTATTTT	CASSLAVGTGITDTQYF
TRBD1	NA	TRBJ1-5	TRBV19	TGTGCCAGTAAAGCAGGGACAGGGGGCGGACGGAGCAATCAGCCCCAGCATTTT	CASKAGTGGGRSNQPQHF
NA	NA	TRBJ1-2	TRBV7-9	TGTGCCAGCAGCTTAGACCAGGCCTATGGCTACACCTTC	CASSLDQAYGYTF
NA	NA	TRBJ1-2	TRBV11-2	TGTGCCAGCAGCTCCGGACAGGGCTACACCTTC	CASSSGQGYTF
NA	NA	TRBJ1-1	TRBV5-6	TGTGCCAGCAGCACCCAAGGGAGGATCAACACTGAAGCTTTCTTT	CASSTQGRINTEAFF
NA	NA	TRBJ1-6	TRBV6-5	TGTGCCACCCTCCAGCGGGGGGTAAGGTCACCCCTCCACTTT	CATLQRGVRSPLHF
NA	NA	TRBJ2-7	TRBV7-9	TGTGCCAGCAGCCCAGGCTACGAGCAGTACTTC	CASSPGYEQYF
TRBD2	NA	TRBJ2-5	TRBV5-1	TGCGCCAGCAGCTTGGTGGTGGGACTAGAGGACCAAGAGACCCAGTACTTC	CASSLVVGLEDQETQYF
NA	NA	TRBJ2-7	TRBV10-2	TGCGCCAGCAGTGTGTTGTCAGGGAAGGTCGCCTACGAGCAGTACTTC	CASSVLSGKVAYEQYF
NA	NA	TRBJ1-6	TRBV4-1	TGCGCCAGCAGCCAAGATAGGTTTATGGGGGGTTCACCCCTCCACTTT	CASSQDRFMGGSPLHF
NA	NA	TRBJ2-7	TRBV5-8	TGTGCCAGCAGCTTGGACAGGGAAATCGGCTACGAGCAGTACTTC	CASSLDREIGYEQYF
NA	NA	TRBJ1-4	TRBV2	TGTGCCAGCAGCGGGGGGCCGGGGGTTAATGAAAAACTGTTTTTT	CASSGGPGVNEKLFF
NA	NA	TRBJ2-2	TRBV4-1	TGCGCCAGCAGCTTCGAGGATGGCGGGGAGCTGTTTTTT	CASSFEDGGELFF